A selection of T cell receptor beta chains follows, all from one sample in a study of T cells in Graves' hyperthyroidism and ophthalmopathy. TCRdb reanalysed the multiplex PCR reads using MiXCR and keeps one entry per CDR3 protein. Of around 350,000 distinct CDR3 sequences listed, approximately 17% are singletons. Specimen: blood. The receptor set was obtained from a woman aged 30 to 39 with Graves' hyperthyroidism that later progressed to Graves' ophthalmopathy. CDR3s include the opening cysteine and the closing phenylalanine or tryptophan. D genes are given only for firm matches. Clone size is stated in some rows and not others, as once, few, many or a class when expanded.

D	size	V	J	DNA	CDR3
-	few	TRBV30	TRBJ1-1	TGTGCCTGGAGTGTACCAAGTTGGACTGAAGCTTTCTTT	CAWSVPSWTEAFF
-	many	TRBV5-1	TRBJ1-1	TGCGCCAGCAGCAATGGGGGGGGAAGGGACACTGAAGCTTTCTTT	CASSNGGGRDTEAFF
TRBD2	many	TRBV10-3	TRBJ2-1	TGTGCCATCAGTGAGCCGAGCGGGGGGGATTACAATGAGCAGTTCTTC	CAISEPSGGDYNEQFF
TRBD1	many	TRBV11-3	TRBJ2-1	TGTGCCAGCAGCGAAAGGTCGGGACAGAAAAAAAACAATGAGCAGTTCTTC	CASSERSGQKKNNEQFF
-	few	TRBV24-1	TRBJ1-5	TGTGCCACCAGTGATTTTGCAAGCAATCAGCCCCAGCATTTT	CATSDFASNQPQHF
TRBD2	-	TRBV10-2	TRBJ2-1	TGCGCCAGCAGTGATCTAGCGGGGGGGTCCCAGAGGTTCAATGAGCAGTTCTTC	CASSDLAGGSQRFNEQFF
-	-	TRBV6-1	TRBJ2-5	TGTGCCAGCAGAAATCCACCCAAACAAGAGACCCAGTACTTC	CASRNPPKQETQYF
-	-	TRBV11-2	TRBJ2-5	TGTGCCAGCAGCTTATTCCCGGGACCCCAAGAGACCCAGTACTTC	CASSLFPGPQETQYF
TRBD1	many	TRBV28	TRBJ2-5	TGTGCCAGCAGTTCAGACAGGGGTTTCCAAGAGACCCAGTACTTC	CASSSDRGFQETQYF
-	many	TRBV10-3	TRBJ2-3	TGTGCCATCTCGGGACTCCTGCCAGATACGCAGTATTTT	CAISGLLPDTQYF
-	few	TRBV2	TRBJ1-1	TGTGCCAGCAGTGATATTGGGGGTTCTGAAGCTTTCTTT	CASSDIGGSEAFF
TRBD1	many	TRBV28	TRBJ1-2	TGTGCCGGCGCTCGAAGACAGGGGATGGGGGGCTACACCTTC	CAGARRQGMGGYTF
TRBD1	-	TRBV3-1	TRBJ2-2	TGTGCCAGCAGCCAAGGGGACAGTTACACCGGGGAGCTGTTTTTT	CASSQGDSYTGELFF
-	many	TRBV5-6	TRBJ1-4	TGTGCCAGCAGCTTGGGAGGGGATAATGAAAAACTGTTTTTT	CASSLGGDNEKLFF
-	few	TRBV4-1	TRBJ2-5	TGCGCCAGCAGCCAAGTCGGTTTAGATCTCCAAGAGACCCAGTACTTC	CASSQVGLDLQETQYF
TRBD1	-	TRBV5-5	TRBJ1-2	TGTGCCAGCAGCTTGGGGGCGACAGGGGGCGGTGGCTACACCTTC	CASSLGATGGGGYTF
TRBD1	few	TRBV25-1	TRBJ2-7	TGTGCCAGCAGTGTAACAGGGGTCCACGAGCAGTACTTC	CASSVTGVHEQYF
-	-	TRBV6-1	TRBJ2-1	TGTGCCAGCAGTGAAAGCGAGCGGTCCTTCATTGGAGGTGAGCAGTTCTTC	CASSESERSFIGGEQFF
-	-	TRBV27	TRBJ2-7	TGTGCCAGCATCAGCGCTTACGAGCAGTACTTC	CASISAYEQYF
-	few	TRBV20-1	TRBJ2-7	TGCAGTGCTAGAATAACTCGACATCTTACCTACGAGCAGTACTTC	CSARITRHLTYEQYF
TRBD1	-	TRBV5-1	TRBJ1-1	TGCGCCAGCAGCTCGGGACAGTGGGACACTGAAGCTTTCTTT	CASSSGQWDTEAFF
TRBD2	many	TRBV29-1	TRBJ2-5	TGCAGCGGGATACTAGCGGGGGGAAAAGAGACCCAGTACTTC	CSGILAGGKETQYF
-	many	TRBV7-9	TRBJ2-2	TGTGCCAGCAGCCCAGAGGGGAAGACCGGGGAGCTGTTTTTT	CASSPEGKTGELFF
TRBD1	-	TRBV5-6	TRBJ1-2	TGTGCCAGCAGCCGACCGGGACAGGACTATGGCTACACCTTC	CASSRPGQDYGYTF
-	many	TRBV7-9	TRBJ1-5	TGTGCCAGCAGCAAATCAGACTGGTCCCGGGGGCCCCAGCATTTT	CASSKSDWSRGPQHF
-	-	TRBV4-1	TRBJ1-5	TGCGCCAGCAGCCGGGCAACGGGGGATACTCAGCCCCAGCATTTT	CASSRATGDTQPQHF
TRBD2	many	TRBV7-2	TRBJ2-3	TGTGCCACCCGAGTAGCGGGGGGGCCGGACACAGATACGCAGTATTTT	CATRVAGGPDTDTQYF
-	many	TRBV30	TRBJ2-3	TGTGCCTGGAGTGGCCCCGGTGGGGATACGCAGTATTTT	CAWSGPGGDTQYF
TRBD1	many	TRBV27	TRBJ2-7	TGTGCCAGCAGTCGCGTCCGGGACAGTAACTACGAGCAGTACTTC	CASSRVRDSNYEQYF
-	many	TRBV11-2	TRBJ1-6	TGTGCCAGCAGCCCTCGACAGAGATTGAATTCACCCCTCCACTTT	CASSPRQRLNSPLHF
-	many	TRBV29-1	TRBJ2-7	TGCAGCGTTGAGTTAAGAGGGCTTTGGGGCGAGCAGTACTTC	CSVELRGLWGEQYF
TRBD1	many	TRBV4-1	TRBJ2-1	TGCGCCAGCAGCCGGTCAGGGGGAGTCTACAATGAGCAGTTCTTC	CASSRSGGVYNEQFF
TRBD2	-	TRBV11-2	TRBJ2-1	TGTGCCAGCACCCAGAGAAGTCTAGCGGGGGGACATTACAATGAGCAGTTCTTC	CASTQRSLAGGHYNEQFF
TRBD2	many	TRBV11-3	TRBJ2-1	TGTGCCAGCAGCCCACGTCTAGCGGGGCCCCCCCGCACGAATGAGCAGTTCTTC	CASSPRLAGPPRTNEQFF
TRBD2	few	TRBV5-1	TRBJ2-2	TGCGCCAGCAGCTTTCTCTTCGACCGGGAGGGCACGAACACCGGGGAGCCGTTTTTT	CASSFLFDREGTNTGEPFF
-	many	TRBV29-1	TRBJ2-6	TGCAGCGTTGAATCCACTCCCAACGTCCTGACTTTC	CSVESTPNVLTF
TRBD1	many	TRBV7-9	TRBJ1-1	TGTGCCAGCAGCTATCTGACAGGGGAGAACACTGAAGCTTTCTTT	CASSYLTGENTEAFF
-	many	TRBV29-1	TRBJ2-5	TGCAGCGTTGAAGTCTGGAACACACAAGAGACCCAGTACTTC	CSVEVWNTQETQYF
TRBD2	many	TRBV29-1	TRBJ2-7	TGCAGCGCATTAGCGGGAGTGGCCTACGAGCAGTACTTC	CSALAGVAYEQYF
-	-	TRBV28	TRBJ1-2	TGTGCCAGCAGTTTGCGTGTGGACAGCTTATATGGCCACACCTTC	CASSLRVDSLYGHTF
-	many	TRBV10-3	TRBJ2-7	TGTGCCACGTCAGACCCCTACGAGCAGTACTTC	CATSDPYEQYF
-	few	TRBV15	TRBJ1-2	TGTGCCACCAGCAGAGAGCGGACCGTATTGGCTAACTATGGCTACACCTTC	CATSRERTVLANYGYTF
TRBD1	many	TRBV7-9	TRBJ2-7	TGTGCCAGCACCTTGACAGGGAGCTCCTACGAGCAGTACTTC	CASTLTGSSYEQYF
-	many	TRBV19	TRBJ1-2	TGTGCCAGTAGTATATCGTCTGGCTACACCTTC	CASSISSGYTF
-	many	TRBV7-2	TRBJ1-4	TGTGCCAGCAGCTTTATCGCAACTAATGAAAAACTGTTTTTT	CASSFIATNEKLFF
TRBD2	-	TRBV2	TRBJ2-5	TGTGCCAGGGAGCTAGCGGGAGGGTCGGAGACCCAGTACTTC	CARELAGGSETQYF
TRBD2	few	TRBV30	TRBJ2-3	TGTGCCTGGACCTCAGGCGCGGGAGTCGGAGATACGCAGTATTTT	CAWTSGAGVGDTQYF
TRBD1	many	TRBV29-1	TRBJ1-1	TGCAGCGTTACAGGGGAGCCAACGTTTGAAGCTTTCTTT	CSVTGEPTFEAFF
-	few	TRBV9	TRBJ1-1	TGTGCCAGCAGCGTAGGCTCTGGTCTGAACACTGAAGCTTTCTTT	CASSVGSGLNTEAFF
-	many	TRBV7-2	TRBJ1-1	TGTGCCAGCACCAGATTCGGGGGCAACACTGAAGCTTTCTTT	CASTRFGGNTEAFF
TRBD1	few	TRBV27	TRBJ2-5	TGTGCCAGCAGTTCCGACAGGGTGAGGAAAGAGACCCAGTACTTC	CASSSDRVRKETQYF
-	many	TRBV27	TRBJ2-6	TGTGCCAGCAGTTTGCAGGGAGGCCCTGGGGCCAACGTCCTGACTTTC	CASSLQGGPGANVLTF
-	many	TRBV7-9	TRBJ1-1	TGTGCCAGCAGCTTAGGACTCGACACTGAAGCTTTCTTT	CASSLGLDTEAFF
-	many	TRBV10-3	TRBJ2-7	TGTGCCATCAGTGACAGCTACGAGCAGTACTTC	CAISDSYEQYF